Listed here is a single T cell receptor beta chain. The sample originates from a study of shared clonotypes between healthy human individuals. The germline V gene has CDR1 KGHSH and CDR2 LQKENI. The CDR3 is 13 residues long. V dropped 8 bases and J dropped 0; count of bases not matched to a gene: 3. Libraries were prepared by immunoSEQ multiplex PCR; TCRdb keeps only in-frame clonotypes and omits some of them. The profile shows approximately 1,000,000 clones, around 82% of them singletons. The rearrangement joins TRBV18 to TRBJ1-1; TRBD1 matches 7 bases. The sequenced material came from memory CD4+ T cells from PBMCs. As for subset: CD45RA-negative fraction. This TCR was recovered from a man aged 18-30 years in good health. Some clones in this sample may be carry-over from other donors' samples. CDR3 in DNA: TGTGCCAGCGCGGGACAGCTGAACACTGAAGCTTTCTTT. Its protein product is CASAGQLNTEAFF.